What follows is one T cell receptor beta chain and its context. Its antigen is undetermined. The data were obtained in a study of post-analysis software for immune sequencing data. The study, taken as a whole, reports: Controls significantly exceeded multiple sclerosis patients in normalized Chao1 diversity. About five TRBV segments, including TRBV5-6, TRBV5-1 and TRBV20-1, were more frequent in patients than controls.

The CDR3 consists of 14 residues. Prepared libraries of TCR beta cDNA carried unique molecular identifiers. TCRdb re-called the PCR reads through MiXCR, storing one row per CDR3 protein. Among approximately 630,000 distinct CDR3 sequences listed, approximately 60% were seen once. This sequence was found in a girl aged 2-15 years with multiple sclerosis. V is TRBV21-1 and J is TRBJ1-2; the table names TRBD1, a call not compared with the DNA. TRBV21-1 is reported as a pseudogene. Material for sequencing was blood. The CDR3 region has the DNA TGTGCCAGCAGCAAAGAACAGGAGATCTATGGCTACACCTTC. This codes for CASSKEQEIYGYTF.